This is a list of T cell receptor beta chains from one sample in a study of T cells in Graves' hyperthyroidism and ophthalmopathy. Each CDR3 protein is one row after TCRdb ran MiXCR on the multiplex PCR reads. In the table there are roughly 500,000 distinct CDR3 sequences, around 16% of which are singletons. Sample: blood. The source is a woman in her twenties or thirties with Graves' ophthalmopathy. Each CDR3 is given with its conserved first and last residue. The order of the fields is J gene, D gene, V gene, clone size, CDR3 protein, CDR3 DNA. D genes are given only for firm matches. Only part of the rows carry a size: once, few, many, or a class if the clone is expanded.

j_gene: TRBJ2-1; d_gene: -; v_gene: TRBV14; abundance: many; CDR3aa: CASSQVGHYNEQFF; CDR3nt: TGTGCCAGCAGCCAAGTCGGACATTACAATGAGCAGTTCTTC
j_gene: TRBJ1-2; d_gene: -; v_gene: TRBV30; abundance: many; CDR3aa: CAWSPKYGYTF; CDR3nt: TGTGCCTGGAGTCCAAAATATGGCTACACCTTC
j_gene: TRBJ2-7; d_gene: TRBD2; v_gene: TRBV20-1; abundance: many; CDR3aa: CRTTSGGSYEQYF; CDR3nt: TGCAGGACAACTAGCGGAGGCTCCTACGAGCAGTACTTC
j_gene: TRBJ2-7; d_gene: -; v_gene: TRBV18; abundance: many; CDR3aa: CASSPEWTGEQYF; CDR3nt: TGTGCCAGCTCACCCGAATGGACCGGCGAGCAGTACTTC
j_gene: TRBJ2-1; d_gene: TRBD2; v_gene: TRBV20-1; abundance: -; CDR3aa: CSAREASGPSYNEQFF; CDR3nt: TGCAGTGCTAGAGAGGCTAGCGGACCATCCTACAATGAGCAGTTCTTC
j_gene: TRBJ1-5; d_gene: TRBD1; v_gene: TRBV27; abundance: many; CDR3aa: CASSPDRGYGNQPQHF; CDR3nt: TGTGCCAGCAGTCCTGACAGGGGTTACGGCAATCAGCCCCAGCATTTT
j_gene: TRBJ2-3; d_gene: -; v_gene: TRBV27; abundance: few; CDR3aa: CASKPNGPTDTQYF; CDR3nt: TGTGCCAGCAAACCGAACGGCCCCACAGATACGCAGTATTTT
j_gene: TRBJ2-3; d_gene: TRBD1; v_gene: TRBV5-1; abundance: many; CDR3aa: CASSPPGQGGTDTQYF; CDR3nt: TGCGCCAGCAGCCCCCCGGGACAGGGTGGCACAGATACGCAGTATTTT
j_gene: TRBJ1-3; d_gene: -; v_gene: TRBV30; abundance: many; CDR3aa: CALTAWVTGNTIYF; CDR3nt: TGTGCCCTTACAGCATGGGTAACCGGAAACACCATATATTTT
j_gene: TRBJ2-1; d_gene: TRBD2; v_gene: TRBV20-1; abundance: -; CDR3aa: CSASSLAGMYNEQFF; CDR3nt: TGCAGTGCTAGTTCACTAGCGGGAATGTACAATGAGCAGTTCTTC
j_gene: TRBJ2-4; d_gene: TRBD2; v_gene: TRBV6-1; abundance: -; CDR3aa: CASSEPPSGGGNIQYF; CDR3nt: TGTGCCAGCAGTGAACCGCCTAGCGGGGGGGGAAACATTCAGTACTTC
j_gene: TRBJ2-5; d_gene: -; v_gene: TRBV12-3/TRBV12-4; abundance: many; CDR3aa: CASSPGGYQETQYF; CDR3nt: TGTGCCAGCAGTCCAGGGGGGTACCAAGAGACCCAGTACTTC
j_gene: TRBJ2-5; d_gene: -; v_gene: TRBV11-2; abundance: many; CDR3aa: CASSRLGETQYF; CDR3nt: TGTGCCAGCAGCCGTCTTGGGGAGACCCAGTACTTC
j_gene: TRBJ2-1; d_gene: -; v_gene: TRBV5-1; abundance: -; CDR3aa: CASSPAVGRGEQFF; CDR3nt: TGCGCCAGCAGCCCGGCCGTGGGTCGAGGCGAGCAGTTCTTC
j_gene: TRBJ1-1; d_gene: TRBD1; v_gene: TRBV5-6; abundance: many; CDR3aa: CASSHPGTGAMNTEAFF; CDR3nt: TGTGCCAGCAGCCACCCCGGGACAGGGGCCATGAACACTGAAGCTTTCTTT
j_gene: TRBJ2-1; d_gene: TRBD2; v_gene: TRBV7-3; abundance: many; CDR3aa: CASSHPSGANNEQFF; CDR3nt: TGTGCCAGCAGCCATCCTAGCGGAGCGAACAATGAGCAGTTCTTC
j_gene: TRBJ2-7; d_gene: TRBD2; v_gene: TRBV11-1; abundance: many; CDR3aa: CASSLGLADYEQYF; CDR3nt: TGTGCCAGCAGCTTAGGACTAGCGGACTACGAGCAGTACTTC
j_gene: TRBJ2-3; d_gene: -; v_gene: TRBV29-1; abundance: few; CDR3aa: CSVRGGGTTDTQYF; CDR3nt: TGCAGCGTGAGGGGGGGCGGGACCACAGATACGCAGTATTTT
j_gene: TRBJ2-7; d_gene: TRBD2; v_gene: TRBV7-2; abundance: -; CDR3aa: CASSRTSGTHPVHYEQYF; CDR3nt: TGTGCCAGCAGTCGGACTAGCGGGACCCACCCGGTGCACTACGAGCAGTACTTC
j_gene: TRBJ2-3; d_gene: -; v_gene: TRBV15; abundance: few; CDR3aa: CATSITLIDTQYF; CDR3nt: TGTGCCACCAGCATCACGCTCATAGATACGCAGTATTTT
j_gene: TRBJ2-7; d_gene: TRBD1; v_gene: TRBV10-3; abundance: few; CDR3aa: CAISPGQGGYEQYF; CDR3nt: TGTGCCATCAGTCCGGGACAGGGGGGCTACGAGCAGTACTTC
j_gene: TRBJ1-2; d_gene: -; v_gene: TRBV28; abundance: many; CDR3aa: CASSLFPSGYTF; CDR3nt: TGTGCCAGCAGTTTATTTCCGAGTGGCTACACCTTC